These T cell receptor beta chains were read from a single sample in a study of blood T cell repertoires in COVID-19. Data came from immunoSEQ multiplex PCR; TCRdb stores just in-frame clones and leaves some out. The sample contains 160,000 or so clones, about nine tenths of which appear only once. Sequencing was performed on peripheral blood. The receptor source for this set is a man between 18 and 35 years old with acute or convalescent COVID-19. Each CDR3 is given with its conserved first and last residue. The D gene is left open where the match is weak.

TRBV5-1	TRBJ2-7	-	CASGASAGAYEQYF
TRBV6-1	TRBJ2-3	-	CASSEAFGRGTDTQYF
TRBV6-6	TRBJ2-1	TRBD2	CASSSGNAYNEQFF
TRBV19	TRBJ2-2	-	CASSIELILTGELFF
TRBV30	TRBJ2-2	-	CAWSKGWDTGELFF
TRBV6-5	TRBJ1-2	-	CASSYWVGGDYGYTF
TRBV5-1	TRBJ2-7	TRBD1	CASSFGTGTPYEQYF
TRBV11-2	TRBJ2-7	-	CASSLGGEDEQYF
TRBV18	TRBJ1-3	-	CASSQQGAGNTIYF
TRBV7-2	TRBJ2-2	-	CASSLGAGLFNGELFF
TRBV2	TRBJ2-7	-	CASSSGTYYEQYF
TRBV15	TRBJ1-1	-	CATSLRGMNTEAFF
TRBV13	TRBJ1-2	-	CASSLGFGAGVTYGYTF
TRBV6-4	TRBJ1-2	-	CASSPNQGPPIYGYTF
TRBV7-9	TRBJ1-6	-	CASSLWEGPGHSPLHF
TRBV6-5	TRBJ1-1	-	CASSYSQGTATEAFF
TRBV7-8	TRBJ1-5	-	CASSPRRTDSNQPQHF
TRBV5-5	TRBJ1-5	-	CASSLAGLANQPQHF
TRBV18	TRBJ2-7	-	CASSPPPGNPWYEQYF
TRBV6-5	TRBJ2-5	-	CASSLSGVRETQYF
TRBV9	TRBJ2-5	-	CASSASGAAGETQYF
TRBV12-5	TRBJ2-2	TRBD1	CASGLGGTGRPGELFF
TRBV19	TRBJ2-7	TRBD2	CASSMGLAGYNEQYF
TRBV2	TRBJ2-5	TRBD1	CASSGDRAGETQYF
TRBV5-1	TRBJ1-1	-	CASSVDRNTEAFF
TRBV24-1	TRBJ2-2	TRBD1	CATTGTANTGELFF
TRBV15	TRBJ1-4	-	CATSRDTPPTNEKLFF